Each of the 8 T cell receptor beta chains below was sequenced from the same sample in a study of response to subunit inactivated influenza vaccine. TCRdb processed the RT-PCR reads anew with MiXCR; each CDR3 protein has one entry. The sample consists of about half a million distinct CDR3 sequences, 25% of them appearing once. The starting material was CD4+ T cells sorted from PBMCs, obtained less than 6 days after vaccination. The receptor set was obtained from a man aged 50 to 60 who received an inactivated influenza vaccine.

The V and J genes are TRBV5-1 and TRBJ2-3; 7 positions match TRBD2. The germline V gene has CDR1 SGHRS and CDR2 YFSETQ. J was trimmed by 2 bases and V by 1 base; bases with no gene match: 7. The CDR3 covers 16 residues. The CDR3 here is CASSLTRLAATDTQYF. In DNA form, the CDR3 reads TGCGCCAGCAGCTTGACCCGACTAGCAGCCACAGATACGCAGTATTTT.

The genes are TRBV28 and TRBJ1-5; D is unresolved. This CDR3 is built from 17 residues. The germline gives CDR1 MDHEN, CDR2 SYDVKM. V lost 3 bases and J lost 0, with 15 bases in between. The DNA of the CDR3 is TGTGCCAGCAGTTTCGTAGGGAAGCGGAGTAGCAATCAGCCCCAGCATTTT. Its translation: CASSFVGKRSSNQPQHF.

This clonotype has only a few counts. The CDR3 loop reads CASSLMTSGRADTQYF. The DNA of the CDR3 is TGTGCCAGCAGCTTGATGACTAGCGGGAGAGCAGATACGCAGTATTTT. The chain couples TRBV7-3 to TRBJ2-3, with 12 bases that match TRBD2. This CDR3 has 16 residues. V gave up 3 bases and J gave up 4 bases; unmatched junction bases: 5. Germline lookup yields CDR1 SGHTA and CDR2 FQGTGA.

The V and J genes are TRBV11-2 and TRBJ2-1, with a tentative D call TRBD1 (6 bases). CDR1 and CDR2 from the germline V gene are SGHAT and FQNNGV. The V end was cut by 5 bases, the J end by 0 bases, with 20 bases between. This CDR3 has 18 amino acids. The CDR3 sequence is CASSRLPPGHSSYNEQFF. The CDR3 DNA follows: TGTGCCAGCAGCCGCCTCCCTCCGGGACACAGCTCCTACAATGAGCAGTTCTTC.

CDR3 residues: CSVSGTEYNSPLHF. As DNA, the CDR3 is TGCAGCGTTTCAGGGACAGAGTATAATTCACCCCTCCACTTT. The chain links TRBV29-1 to TRBJ1-6; TRBD1 matches 7 bases. The CDR3 contains 14 residues. J lost 4 bases, V lost 5 bases, and 5 bases had no gene match. Germline V lookup: CDR1 SQVTM, CDR2 ANQGSEA.

The sample holds a few counts of this clonotype. The chain is built from TRBV7-2 and TRBJ2-3; no definite D call. V lost 1 base and J 1 base, leaving 12 bases between the germline ends. The length of the CDR3 is 16 residues. Germline CDR1 SGHTA, CDR2 FQGNSA. In DNA, the CDR3 is TGTGCCAGCAGCTTAGTACGGAACCTCCGCACAGATACGCAGTATTTT. It encodes CASSLVRNLRTDTQYF.

The rearrangement links TRBV5-4 to TRBJ2-7, with D maybe TRBD1 (6 bases). Trimming left V 0 bases short and J 7 bases short, with 17 bases between. CDR1 SGHNT and CDR2 YYREEE come from the germline V gene (reference sequence). There are 15 residues in the CDR3. This CDR3 is CASSLGQVFSGEQYF. The CDR3 DNA reads as TGTGCCAGCAGCTTGGGACAGGTGTTCTCAGGGGAGCAGTACTTC.

The sample holds a few counts of this clonotype. The chain uses TRBV20-1 and TRBJ2-5; perhaps D is TRBD1 or TRBD2 (5 bases each). CDR1 is DFQATT and CDR2 is SNEGSKA in the germline V gene (reference sequence). This CDR3 is 12 amino acids long. V was clipped by 5 bases and J by 4 bases, with 11 bases between them. This chain's CDR3 is CSARPGRETQYF. In nucleotides, the CDR3 is TGCAGTGCTCGGCCGGGACGAGAGACCCAGTACTTC.